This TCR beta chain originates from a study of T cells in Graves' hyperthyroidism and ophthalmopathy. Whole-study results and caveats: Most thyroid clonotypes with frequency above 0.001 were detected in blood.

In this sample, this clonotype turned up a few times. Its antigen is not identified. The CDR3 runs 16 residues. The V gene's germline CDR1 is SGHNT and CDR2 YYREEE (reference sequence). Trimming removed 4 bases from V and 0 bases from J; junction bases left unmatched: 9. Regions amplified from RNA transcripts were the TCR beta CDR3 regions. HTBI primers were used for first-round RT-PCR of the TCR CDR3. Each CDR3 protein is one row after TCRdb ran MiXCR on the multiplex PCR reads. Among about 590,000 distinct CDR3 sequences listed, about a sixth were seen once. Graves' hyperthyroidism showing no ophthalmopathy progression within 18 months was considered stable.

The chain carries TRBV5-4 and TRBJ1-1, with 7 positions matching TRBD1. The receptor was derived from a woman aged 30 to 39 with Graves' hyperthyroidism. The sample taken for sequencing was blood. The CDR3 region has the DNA TGTGCCAGCAGCCTCGGAACAGGGGTATTGAACACTGAAGCTTTCTTT. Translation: CASSLGTGVLNTEAFF.